These 30 T cell receptor beta chains came from one sample sequenced in a study of CD8+ T cells in alopecia areata. The treatment: oral pan-JAK inhibitor, 5-10 mg twice daily. As the sequencing template, cDNA was produced by extracting RNA and reverse transcribing it. Profiled with immunoSEQ multiplex PCR; TCRdb holds only in-frame clones, not every one. The sample has some 100,000 clones; roughly 56% are singletons. Sequences were derived from CD8+ T cells sorted from blood, sampled at approximately week 56, from a patient treated with tofacitinib. These receptors originate from a human donor with alopecia areata.

This clone was detected only a few times. The chain carries TRBV27 and TRBJ1-1, with TRBD1 as a possible D gene (5 bases). CDR3 length equals 15 residues. Trimming removed 5 bases from V and 3 bases from J, with 16 bases in between. The germline V gene encodes CDR1 MNHEY and CDR2 SMNVEV (reference sequence). The CDR3 region has the DNA TGTGCCAGCAGTCCCGGGACGGTGGGTTACACTGAAGCTTTCTTT. This translates into CASSPGTVGYTEAFF.

J is TRBJ2-3 and V is TRBV10-3; D call uncertain. The CDR3 extends over 13 amino acids. Trimming took off 0 bases at V and 0 bases at J, with 1 base between the two ends. CDR1 is ENHRY, CDR2 SYGVKD, per germline. Written as DNA, the CDR3 is TGTGCCATCAGTGAGTCCAGCACAGATACGCAGTATTTT. The encoded protein is CAISESSTDTQYF.

About this clone: This sample includes further DNA sequences coding for the same CDR3. The chain recombines TRBV4-1 with TRBJ1-5; 7 bases agree with TRBD1. The V gene's germline CDR1 is MGHRA and CDR2 YSYEKL. V was clipped by 1 base and J by 6 bases; unmatched bases: 9. CDR3 length: 16 residues. The CDR3 sequence: CASSQADRVGSQPQHF. CDR3 DNA sequence: TGCGCCAGCAGCCAAGCCGACAGGGTTGGGAGTCAGCCCCAGCATTTT.

This chain uses TRBV7-8 with TRBJ2-7; the D gene is possibly TRBD2 (6 bases). The CDR3 runs 13 residues. V shed 3 bases and J shed 3 bases, with 9 bases lying between them. Germline V gene data show CDR1 as SGHVS and CDR2 as FQNEAQ. The CDR3 protein is CASSLGGVYEQYF. The CDR3, as DNA: TGTGCCAGCAGCTTGGGCGGGGTCTACGAGCAGTACTTC.

The chain has TRBV13 and TRBJ1-6, with D perhaps matching TRBD1 (6 bases). The CDR3 sequence is 16 residues long. Germline CDR1 and CDR2: PRHDT and FYEKMQ (reference sequence). The V gene lost 5 bases and the J gene lost 10 bases, with 21 bases spanning the gap. CDR3 nucleotide sequence: TGTGCCAGCAGCCCCTTTGAGGGGGGGCGTGGATCACCCCTCCACTTT. It is translated as CASSPFEGGRGSPLHF.

The chain has TRBV9 and TRBJ2-1, with TRBD2 as a possible D gene (5 bases). V lost 4 bases and J 3 bases, leaving 14 bases between the germline ends. The germline V gene has CDR1 SGDLS and CDR2 YYNGEE. The CDR3 length is 15 residues. CDR3 loop: CASSPSGSIYNEQFF. For the CDR3, the DNA is TGTGCCAGCAGCCCTTCGGGATCCATCTACAATGAGCAGTTCTTC.

The chain employs TRBV9 and TRBJ2-3, with 8 bases lining up with TRBD2. The germline V gene encodes CDR1 SGDLS and CDR2 YYNGEE. After removal of 0 bases from V and 2 bases from J, the junction contained 8 bases not matched to a gene. There are 17 residues in the CDR3. DNA for the CDR3: TGTGCCAGCAGCGTAGTCGGAGCGGGGGCATTCACAGATACGCAGTATTTT. It specifies CASSVVGAGAFTDTQYF. The whole variable domain, remainder taken from reference TRBV9 and TRBJ2-3, is DSGVTQTPKHLITATGQRVTLRCSPRSGDLSVYWYQQSLDQGLQFLIQYYNGEERAKGNILERFSAQQFPDLHSELNLSSLELGDSALYFCASSVVGAGAFTDTQYFGPGTRLTVL.

In nucleotides, the CDR3 is TGCGCCAGCAGCCCCCCCGAGCAGTACTTC. Protein product: CASSPPEQYF. J is TRBJ2-7 and V is TRBV5-1; D unresolved. There are 10 residues in the CDR3. Trimming removed 4 bases from V and 6 bases from J, with 5 bases in between. Germline V gene data show CDR1 as SGHRS and CDR2 as YFSETQ.

This clone appeared a few times. The genes are TRBV27 and TRBJ2-7, with TRBD1 identical over 7 bases. After removal of 2 bases from V and 6 bases from J, the junction contained 10 bases not matched to a gene. Germline CDR1 is MNHEY and CDR2 is SMNVEV (reference sequence). This CDR3 spans 15 amino acids. The CDR3 coding sequence is TGTGCCAGCAGTTTAAAGACAGGGAGAAGGGGCGAGCAGTACTTC. Translation gives CASSLKTGRRGEQYF.

The J gene is TRBJ2-5, the V gene TRBV27; unclear D gene. This CDR3 spans 14 amino acids. Looked up from germline, CDR1 is MNHEY and CDR2 is SMNVEV (reference sequence). V was shortened by 3 bases and J by 5 bases, with 13 bases between the two germline ends. The CDR3 reads CASSFLSSHETQYF. For the CDR3, the DNA is TGTGCCAGCAGTTTCCTTAGCTCCCACGAGACCCAGTACTTC.

In this sample, this clone turned up a few times. The CDR3 sequence is CASSLGTGSMGTEAFF. The CDR3 DNA reads TGTGCCAGCAGCTTAGGGACAGGGAGTATGGGCACTGAAGCTTTCTTT. The genes are TRBV7-6 and TRBJ1-1; 8 bases align to TRBD1. The germline CDR1 and CDR2 sequences are SGHVS and FNYEAQ. This CDR3 has 16 amino acids. V trimming: 1 base; J trimming: 4 bases; junction bases outside the gene matches: 8.

The chain links TRBV7-6 to TRBJ1-1; the D is unclear. The germline V gene encodes CDR1 SGHVS and CDR2 FNYEAQ. V was trimmed by 5 bases and J by 0 bases, leaving 10 bases between them. This CDR3 has 14 residues. CDR3 bases: TGTGCCAGCAGCAACCGGGCCTTGAACACTGAAGCTTTCTTT. Encoded protein: CASSNRALNTEAFF.

V is TRBV30 and J is TRBJ2-1, with TRBD2 identical over 12 bases. The germline V gene encodes CDR1 GTSNPN and CDR2 SVGIG (reference sequence). The CDR3 spans 14 residues. V shed 2 bases and J 8 bases; nucleotides not matched to a gene: 4. Here the CDR3 reads CAWSSSGGADEQFF. In DNA form, the CDR3 reads TGTGCCTGGAGTTCTAGCGGGGGGGCCGATGAGCAGTTCTTC.

The V and J genes are TRBV30 and TRBJ1-2, with 10 bases aligning to TRBD1. Looked up from germline, CDR1 is GTSNPN and CDR2 is SVGIG (reference sequence). CDR3 size: 14 residues. The V and J ends lost 0 bases and 9 bases, in that order; junction bases with no gene match: 7. The CDR3 DNA is TGTGCCTGGAGTGTACGCGGGACAGGGGTGAGCTACACCTTC. Translation: CAWSVRGTGVSYTF.

This clone has more than one count but fewer than ten. The CDR3 sequence is CAWSEDRVLEPQHF. CDR3 nucleotides: TGTGCCTGGAGTGAAGACAGGGTCCTAGAGCCCCAGCATTTT. The rearrangement uses TRBV30 and TRBJ1-5; 7 bases match TRBD1. V lost 1 base and J lost 8; bases outside the gene matches: 8. The germline gives CDR1 GTSNPN, CDR2 SVGIG (reference sequence). This CDR3 comprises 14 residues. Combining the CDR3 with reference TRBV30 and TRBJ1-5 gives the whole variable domain SQTIHQWPATLVQPVGSPLSLECTVEGTSNPNLYWYRQAAGRGLQLLFYSVGIGQISSEVPQNLSASRPQDRQFILSSKKLLLSDSGFYLCAWSEDRVLEPQHFGDGTRLSIL.

This clone was counted between two and nine times. A read error may account for a junction end that differs from germline. CDR3 bases: TGTGCCTCCAGGGCGGGAATCACCATATATTTT. The encoded protein is CASRAGITIYF. V gene TRBV14 combines with J gene TRBJ1-3; TRBD1 is a possible D gene (5 bases). The CDR3 loop spans 11 amino acids. CDR1 and CDR2 from the germline V gene are SGHDN and FVKESK.

V is TRBV11-2 and J is TRBJ2-1; possibly TRBD2 for D (6 bases). CDR1 is SGHAT and CDR2 is FQNNGV in the germline V gene. V was pared by 5 bases and J by 10 bases, with 24 bases between. The CDR3 is 16 amino acids. CDR3 DNA sequence: TGTGCCAGCAGCACCCCTGTTCGGTCGGCGGGAAGAGAGCAGTTCTTC. Translation: CASSTPVRSAGREQFF.

The sample holds a few counts of this clone. The chain is built from TRBV7-8 and TRBJ2-4; D is possibly TRBD1 (6 bases). Germline CDR1 reads SGHVS; CDR2 reads FQNEAQ. The CDR3 totals 15 residues. The V end lost 1 base, the J end lost 0 bases, and 7 bases lay between the germline ends. CDR3 in amino acids: CASSLGGLAKNIQYF. CDR3 in DNA: TGTGCCAGCAGCTTAGGGGGGCTAGCCAAAAACATTCAGTACTTC.

This clone turned up a few times. The gene calls are TRBV19 and TRBJ2-2; 9 bases are shared with TRBD1. J was trimmed by 3 bases and V by 7 bases; bases with no gene match: 9. The CDR3 length is 16 residues. In germline, CDR1 is LNHDA, CDR2 SQIVND (reference sequence). The CDR3 sequence is CASNNRDRVYTGELFF. Here the CDR3 DNA reads TGTGCCAGTAACAACCGGGACAGGGTATACACCGGGGAGCTGTTTTTT.

The chain combines TRBV7-9 with TRBJ1-2; TRBD1 aligns across 8 bases. V was pared by 8 bases and J by 2 bases, with 7 bases of the junction left unmatched. The CDR3 is made up of 14 amino acids. Germline V gene data show CDR1 as SEHNR and CDR2 as FQNEAQ (reference sequence). DNA of the CDR3: TGTGCCAGCCTCCCGGGACAGGTCAACTATGGCTACACCTTC. It is translated as CASLPGQVNYGYTF.

V gene TRBV7-6 combines with J gene TRBJ2-3; maybe TRBD2 (5 bases). The V end was cut by 7 bases, the J end by 4 bases, with 15 bases between. The CDR3 covers 14 residues. CDR1 is SGHVS, CDR2 FNYEAQ, per germline. CDR3 bases: TGTGCCAGCACCCCGCGAGGGCGGGCAGATACGCAGTATTTT. Amino acid sequence: CASTPRGRADTQYF.

This chain uses TRBV4-2 with TRBJ2-7; the match to TRBD1 covers 9 bases. CDR1 and CDR2 (germline): LGHNA, YNFKEQ. V shed 6 bases, J shed 2 bases, and the junction held 5 bases outside the gene matches. The CDR3 has 14 residues. The CDR3 DNA is TGTGCCAGCAGAGAGGGGGACAGGGCCTACGAGCAGTACTTC. Translation gives CASREGDRAYEQYF.

This clone was recorded once. The CDR3 sequence: CASSLGQAFEAFF. Here the CDR3 DNA reads TGTGCCAGCAGCTTGGGGCAGGCTTTTGAAGCTTTCTTT. V usage is TRBV5-6 and J usage is TRBJ1-1; no definite D call. The CDR3 is made up of 13 amino acids. Trimming left V 0 bases short and J 7 bases short, with 10 bases between. Looked up from germline, CDR1 is SGHDT and CDR2 is YYEEEE.

The chain combines TRBV27 with TRBJ1-5; 10 bases align to TRBD1. CDR1 and CDR2 (germline): MNHEY, SMNVEV (reference sequence). This CDR3 comprises 15 residues. V was pared by 3 bases and J by 6 bases, with 5 bases of the junction left unmatched. The CDR3 loop is CASSLSGTGVQPQHF. DNA for the CDR3: TGTGCCAGCAGTTTGTCCGGGACAGGGGTTCAGCCCCAGCATTTT.

This sequence joins TRBV9 and TRBJ2-3; possibly TRBD2 for D (5 bases). The CDR3 length is 14 residues. CDR1 is SGDLS, CDR2 YYNGEE, per germline. V lost 3 bases to trimming and J lost 10 bases, with 18 bases between them. CDR3 nucleotide sequence: TGTGCCAGCAGCGATCGTACCGCACCGGGGTCGCAGTATTTT. Residues: CASSDRTAPGSQYF.

J is TRBJ2-1 and V is TRBV5-6; 7 positions match TRBD1. The CDR3 covers 14 residues. CDR1 and CDR2 (germline): SGHDT, YYEEEE. V was clipped by 4 bases and J by 6 bases; unmatched bases: 7. For the CDR3, the DNA is TGTGCCAGCAGCCCTGGACAGGCCCCCAATGAGCAGTTCTTC. Protein: CASSPGQAPNEQFF.

CDR3 sequence (DNA): TGTGCCAGCAGCCAGACAGGGCCCTCCTACAATGAGCAGTTCTTC. Residues: CASSQTGPSYNEQFF. The chain is built from TRBV14 and TRBJ2-1, with 7 bases lining up with TRBD1. V lost 3 bases to trimming and J lost 0 bases; unmatched junction nucleotides: 2. Looked up from germline, CDR1 is SGHDN and CDR2 is FVKESK. The CDR3 is 15 residues long.

The rearrangement uses TRBV7-2 and TRBJ2-7; D is uncertain. The CDR3 consists of 12 residues. Germline assignment: CDR1 SGHTA and CDR2 FQGNSA. V lost 5 bases and J 6 bases, leaving 11 bases between the germline ends. CDR3 protein: CASSLGFAEQYF. The CDR3 DNA reads TGTGCCAGCAGCCTCGGATTCGCCGAGCAGTACTTC.

The rearrangement uses TRBV13 and TRBJ1-1, with D unclear. The length of the CDR3 is 12 residues. Germline lookup yields CDR1 PRHDT and CDR2 FYEKMQ (reference sequence). V shed 8 bases and J shed 0 bases, with 7 bases lying between them. The DNA of the CDR3 is TGTGCCAGCGCCTGGGTGAACACTGAAGCTTTCTTT. Translated: CASAWVNTEAFF. Looking up the rest from reference TRBV13 and TRBJ1-1 gives the full variable domain: AAGVIQSPRHLIKEKRETATLKCYPIPRHDTVYWYQQGPGQDPQFLISFYEKMQSDKGSIPDRFSAQQFSDYHSELNMSSLELGDSALYFCASAWVNTEAFFGQGTRLTVV.

In its sample, this clone was seen a few times. The chain is built from TRBV6-5 and TRBJ2-7; D is undetermined. V lost 6 bases, J lost 3 bases, and 12 bases lay in between. This CDR3 is 13 amino acids long. From germline, CDR1 is MNHEY and CDR2 SVGAGI. The CDR3 loop reads CASSEDGNYEQYF. The CDR3 nucleotides read TGTGCCAGCAGCGAGGACGGAAACTACGAGCAGTACTTC.